This T cell receptor beta chain was sequenced in a study of beta chain features in type 1 diabetes. CDR3 length: 14 residues. The germline CDR1 and CDR2 sequences are SGHNT and YYREEE (reference sequence). V was clipped by 4 bases and J by 1 base, with 11 bases between them. There are a few counts of this clone. The antigen remains unidentified. Other DNA sequences in the sample encode the same CDR3. The entirety of the isolated RNA underwent reverse transcription, so expressed TCRB transcripts were sequenced. Assay used: immunoSEQ multiplex PCR; TCRdb lists only in-frame clones, some missing. This table holds around 310,000 clones, 13% found once. Study observations and caveats: Researchers report that Type 1 diabetes patients had moderately but significantly shorter TCRB CDR3s across all four CD4+ subsets. A pattern of fewer insertions and more deletions at VDJ junctions was seen in type 1 diabetes patients.

What was sequenced was naive CD4+ T cells from blood. This chain links TRBV5-4 with TRBJ2-5, with TRBD2 as a possible D gene (6 bases). The receptor comes from a woman under 30 with type 1 diabetes. CDR3 sequence: CASSPGTVQETQYF. As DNA, the CDR3 is TGTGCCAGCAGCCCAGGGACTGTCCAAGAGACCCAGTACTTC.